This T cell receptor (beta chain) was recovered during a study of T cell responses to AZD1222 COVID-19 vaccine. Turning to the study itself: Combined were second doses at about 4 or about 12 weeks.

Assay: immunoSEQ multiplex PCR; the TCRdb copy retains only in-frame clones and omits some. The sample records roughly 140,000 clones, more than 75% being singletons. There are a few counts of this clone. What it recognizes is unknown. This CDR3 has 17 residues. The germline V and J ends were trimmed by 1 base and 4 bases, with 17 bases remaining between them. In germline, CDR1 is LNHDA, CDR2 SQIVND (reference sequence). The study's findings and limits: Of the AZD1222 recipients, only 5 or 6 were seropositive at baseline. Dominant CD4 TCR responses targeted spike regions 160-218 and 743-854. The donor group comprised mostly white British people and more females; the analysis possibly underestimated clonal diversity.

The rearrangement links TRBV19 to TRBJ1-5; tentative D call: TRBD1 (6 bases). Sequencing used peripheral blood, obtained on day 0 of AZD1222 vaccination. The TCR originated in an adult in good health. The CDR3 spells CASSIAHRQARNQPQHF. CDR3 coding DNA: TGTGCCAGTAGTATAGCTCACCGACAGGCGAGGAATCAGCCCCAGCATTTT. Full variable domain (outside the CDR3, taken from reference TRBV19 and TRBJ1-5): DGGITQSPKYLFRKEGQNVTLSCEQNLNHDAMYWYRQDPGQGLRLIYYSQIVNDFQKGDIAEGYSVSREKKESFPLTVTSAQKNPTAFYLCASSIAHRQARNQPQHFGDGTRLSIL.